The clone carrying this TCR beta chain was observed many times. Its antigen is undetermined. Uncontrolled infection, other autoimmune disease, pregnancy or lactation disqualified patients from enrolment. Initially, at the first diagnosis of hyperthyroidism and before any ophthalmopathy symptoms, blood was sampled. These data originate in a study of T cells in Graves' hyperthyroidism and ophthalmopathy. On the study more broadly: Peripheral blood draws took place at initial diagnosis, ahead of any treatment. Whole-study results and caveats: Among thyroid clonotypes expanded above 0.001, most also appeared in blood.

The CDR3 regions of TCR beta were amplified from RNA transcripts. HTBI primers were the set used in a first-round RT-PCR of the TCR CDR3. TCRdb recomputed calls from the multiplex PCR reads with MiXCR, one row per CDR3 protein. This table has about 770,000 distinct CDR3 sequences, around a sixth appearing once. The sample comprised blood. The receptor's source is a woman in her 50s with Graves' hyperthyroidism that later progressed to Graves' ophthalmopathy.

This CDR3 is CASSQEGGSNQPQHF. The CDR3 DNA reads as TGTGCCAGCAGCCAAGAGGGAGGGAGCAATCAGCCCCAGCATTTT. This chain uses TRBV3-1 with TRBJ1-5; D unresolved. The CDR3 has 15 amino acids. CDR1 and CDR2 from the germline V gene are LGHDT and YNNKEL (reference sequence). Deletions cut 0 bases from V and 1 base from J, with 7 bases between.